The rows below give T cell receptor beta chains drawn from one sample of a study of CD8+CD57+ T cells in acquired aplastic anemia. In TCRdb, the reads were re-called with MiXCR into one record per CDR3 protein. The sample has about 150,000 distinct CDR3 sequences; roughly 50% are singletons. The sample comprised sorted CD4+, CD8+, or CD8+CD57+ T cells (not recorded which) from PBMCs. These receptors originate from a human donor with aplastic anemia. CDR3s include the opening cysteine and the closing phenylalanine or tryptophan. D genes are given only for firm matches. A row's size may be missing; if present it is once, few, many or a size class.

d_call,j_call,clone_size,v_call,cdr3_aa,cdr3_nt
TRBD1,TRBJ1-1,many,TRBV9,CASSPQTGVSTEAFF,TGTGCCAGCAGCCCTCAGACAGGGGTGTCCACTGAAGCTTTCTTT
-,TRBJ1-1,-,TRBV24-1,CATRNSGGAAFF,TGTGCCACCAGGAACAGCGGTGGGGCAGCTTTCTTT
-,TRBJ2-5,many,TRBV2,CASSEALPPDF,TGTGCCAGCAGTGAAGCGCTTCCCCCGGACTTC
-,TRBJ1-1,-,TRBV7-9,CASSAYREQNTEAFF,TGTGCCAGCAGCGCCTACAGGGAGCAGAACACTGAAGCTTTCTTT
TRBD1,TRBJ1-1,many,TRBV19,CASSPLRTGDTEAFF,TGTGCCAGTAGTCCCTTACGGACAGGGGACACTGAAGCTTTCTTT
-,TRBJ1-5,-,TRBV15,CATSRDTGQPQHF,TGTGCCACCAGCAGAGATACGGGGCAGCCCCAGCATTTT
-,TRBJ2-5,many,TRBV12-3/TRBV12-4,CASSVGWETQYF,TGTGCCAGCAGTGTCGGTTGGGAGACCCAGTACTTC
TRBD2,TRBJ2-7,many,TRBV27,CASSGLAGGYEQYF,TGTGCCAGCAGTGGACTAGCGGGAGGATACGAGCAGTACTTC
-,TRBJ1-2,few,TRBV4-2,CASSQVKDMALGGYTF,TGTGCCAGCAGCCAAGTGAAGGACATGGCTTTGGGAGGCTACACCTTC
-,TRBJ2-5,-,TRBV2,CASRVLEYGETQYF,TGTGCCAGCAGGGTACTAGAGTACGGGGAGACCCAGTACTTC
TRBD1,TRBJ1-2,-,TRBV19,CASSQGQVRGYTF,TGTGCCAGTAGTCAAGGACAGGTTCGAGGCTACACCTTC
-,TRBJ1-4,-,TRBV11-2,CASSHTGTPLEKLFF,TGTGCCAGCAGCCACACAGGGACCCCGCTTGAAAAACTGTTTTTT
-,TRBJ1-1,-,TRBV11-2,CASSISPGVNTEAFF,TGTGCCAGCAGCATCAGCCCAGGGGTGAACACTGAAGCATTCTTT
TRBD1,TRBJ1-5,-,TRBV4-3,CASSPRTGSHQPQHF,TGCGCCAGCAGCCCTAGGACAGGGTCACATCAGCCCCAGCATTTT
-,TRBJ2-5,many,TRBV6-5,CASSLSFKETQYF,TGTGCCAGCAGTTTAAGTTTCAAAGAGACCCAGTACTTC
-,TRBJ2-5,many,TRBV25-1,CASSPDIGETQYF,TGTGCCAGCAGTCCAGATATTGGAGAGACCCAGTACTTC
TRBD1,TRBJ1-1,-,TRBV19,CASSITGVTEAFF,TGTGCCAGTAGTATCACAGGGGTCACTGAAGCTTTCTTT
-,TRBJ2-7,-,TRBV7-2,CASSFGDYYEQYF,TGTGCCAGCAGCTTCGGGGATTACTACGAGCAGTACTTC
-,TRBJ1-4,-,TRBV29-1,CSVLDTEEKLFF,TGCAGCGTCCTTGACACGGAGGAAAAACTGTTTTTT
TRBD1,TRBJ1-2,-,TRBV12-3/TRBV12-4,CASSSQGALHYGYTF,TGTGCCAGCAGTTCTCAGGGGGCTCTTCACTATGGCTACACCTTC
-,TRBJ1-3,-,TRBV14,CASSQVRGISGNTIYF,TGTGCCAGCAGCCAAGTAAGAGGGATTTCTGGAAACACCATATATTTT
-,TRBJ1-1,many,TRBV29-1,CSVEQANTEAFF,TGCAGCGTTGAGCAAGCGAACACTGAAGCTTTCTTT
-,TRBJ1-1,-,TRBV7-9,CAISGTGTEAFF,TGTGCCATCAGTGGGACCGGGACTGAAGCTTTCTTT
-,TRBJ2-7,-,TRBV12-3/TRBV12-4,CASSSMGEQYF,TGTGCCAGCAGTTCGATGGGGGAGCAGTACTTC
-,TRBJ1-2,few,TRBV10-3,CASSFRGAGGYTF,TGTGCCAGCAGTTTTCGGGGAGCGGGAGGCTACACCTTC
-,TRBJ2-7,-,TRBV4-1,CASSQDLVTVREQYF,TGCGCCAGCAGCCAAGATCTTGTAACAGTACGAGAGCAGTACTTC
-,TRBJ2-7,few,TRBV10-2,CASRWDGSSYEQYF,TGCGCCAGCAGGTGGGACGGTAGCTCCTACGAGCAGTACTTC
-,TRBJ2-5,few,TRBV10-2,CASSERDNQETQYF,TGCGCCAGCAGTGAGAGGGACAACCAAGAGACCCAGTACTTC
-,TRBJ1-2,few,TRBV24-1,CATSDPGGTDYGYTF,TGTGCCACCAGTGATCCAGGCGGGACCGACTATGGCTACACCTTC
TRBD2,TRBJ2-1,-,TRBV20-1,CSARASGTIYNEQFF,TGCAGTGCTAGAGCCTCCGGGACTATCTACAATGAGCAGTTCTTC
TRBD1,TRBJ2-7,-,TRBV15,CATSRETGGNEQYF,TGTGCCACCAGCAGAGAGACAGGGGGCAACGAGCAGTACTTC
TRBD1,TRBJ1-2,-,TRBV29-1,CSVGTGAYGYTF,TGCAGCGTTGGGACAGGGGCATATGGCTACACCTTC
TRBD2,TRBJ2-3,-,TRBV11-2,CASSLDPQAGSSTQYF,TGTGCCAGCAGCTTAGATCCCCAAGCGGGGTCGAGTACGCAGTATTTT
-,TRBJ2-7,few,TRBV30,CAWSPPDGEQYF,TGTGCCTGGAGTCCCCCTGACGGAGAGCAGTACTTC
-,TRBJ1-4,-,TRBV10-3,CAISARDGLSTNEKRFF,TGTGCCATCAGTGCTCGTGACGGATTATCAACTAATGAAAAACGGTTTTTT
-,TRBJ2-2,many,TRBV10-3,CAISENTGELFF,TGTGCCATCAGTGAAAACACCGGGGAGCTGTTTTTT
-,TRBJ2-5,many,TRBV29-1,CSVGFEAGQYQETQYF,TGCAGCGTTGGGTTCGAGGCAGGGCAGTACCAAGAGACCCAGTACTTC
-,TRBJ1-5,few,TRBV28,CASSWGRRNQPQHF,TGTGCCAGCAGCTGGGGACGGCGCAATCAGCCCCAGCATTTT
TRBD1,TRBJ1-2,many,TRBV3-1,CASSLKGGQGWNGYTF,TGTGCCAGCAGTCTAAAGGGGGGACAGGGATGGAATGGCTACACCTTC
TRBD1,TRBJ2-1,-,TRBV6-2/TRBV6-3,CASSYSLFRRDRGNEQFF,TGTGCCAGCAGTTACTCGTTATTCCGTCGGGACAGGGGGAATGAGCAGTTCTTC
TRBD1,TRBJ2-7,-,TRBV6-1,CASRIGTGMYEQYF,TGTGCCAGCAGGATCGGGACAGGGATGTACGAGCAGTACTTC
-,TRBJ2-3,-,TRBV10-2,CASSERSDPPDTQYF,TGCGCCAGCAGTGAGAGGTCTGACCCCCCCGATACGCAGTATTTT
-,TRBJ2-1,-,TRBV7-6,CASSPRGRRGPYNEQFF,TGTGCCAGCAGCCCCAGGGGCCGGAGAGGTCCCTACAATGAGCAGTTCTTC
-,TRBJ2-7,-,TRBV15,CATSMAGSYEQYF,TGTGCCACCAGCATGGCCGGCTCCTACGAGCAGTACTTC
TRBD2,TRBJ2-5,-,TRBV19,CASSISGGLGTQYF,TGTGCCAGTAGTATATCGGGGGGGTTGGGAACCCAGTACTTC
TRBD1,TRBJ1-2,-,TRBV11-1,CASSYLGQGASYGYTF,TGTGCCAGCAGCTACCTCGGACAGGGGGCTTCTTATGGCTACACCTTC
-,TRBJ2-1,-,TRBV25-1,CASSLPTDQGSYEQFF,TGTGCCAGCAGTCTACCTACGGACCAGGGGTCCTACGAGCAGTTCTTC
TRBD1,TRBJ1-2,-,TRBV12-3/TRBV12-4,CASSLGQGSHGYTF,TGTGCCAGCAGCCTAGGACAGGGGAGTCATGGCTACACCTTC
-,TRBJ1-6,-,TRBV20-1,CSARETTLHF,TGCAGTGCTAGGGAGACCACCCTCCACTTT
-,TRBJ2-1,-,TRBV4-3,CASSQSGRSSYNEQFF,TGCGCCAGCAGCCAGTCTGGGCGGAGCTCCTACAATGAGCAGTTCTTC
-,TRBJ1-2,-,TRBV7-9,CASSFVNYGYTF,TGTGCCAGCAGCTTCGTAAACTATGGCTACACCTTC
-,TRBJ1-2,-,TRBV6-4,CASSEDRNYGYTF,TGTGCCAGCAGTGAAGACAGGAACTATGGCTACACCTTC
TRBD2,TRBJ2-3,-,TRBV2,CASSGAGVSTDTQYF,TGTGCCAGCAGTGGAGCGGGGGTTAGCACAGATACGCAGTATTTT
-,TRBJ1-2,-,TRBV29-1,CSVEGTLYGYTF,TGCAGCGTTGAAGGGACGCTCTATGGCTACACCTTC
-,TRBJ1-2,-,TRBV7-9,CASSLQAGYTF,TGTGCCAGCAGCCTCCAGGCTGGCTACACCTTC
-,TRBJ2-7,-,TRBV7-8,CASSQSRGWPYEQYF,TGTGCCAGCAGCCAAAGCAGGGGTTGGCCTTACGAGCAGTACTTC
-,TRBJ1-1,-,TRBV19,CASSFSLGTEGLAGAFF,TGTGCCAGTAGTTTCTCCCTCGGGACTGAAGGGTTGGCTGGAGCTTTCTTT
TRBD2,TRBJ2-7,-,TRBV20-1,CSAKGLAGGLYEQYF,TGCAGTGCTAAGGGACTAGCGGGAGGGCTTTACGAGCAGTACTTC
-,TRBJ2-1,many,TRBV24-1,CASRIMGGEQFF,TGTGCCAGCAGGATCATGGGAGGTGAGCAGTTCTTC